This note documents a single T cell receptor (beta chain) sequence. The antigen is undetermined. These data come from a study of T cells in Graves' hyperthyroidism and ophthalmopathy. Study information: It was at initial diagnosis, before any treatment, that peripheral blood was collected.

What was amplified from RNA transcripts were TCR beta CDR3 regions. Researchers ran a first-round RT-PCR on the TCR CDR3 using the HTBI primer set. TCRdb used MiXCR to reprocess the multiplex PCR reads, holding one entry per CDR3 protein. The sample shows fewer than 500,000 distinct CDR3 sequences, about 14% of them seen only once. Orbital computed tomography and thyroid ultrasound, together with serum TRAb and thyroxine and clinical symptoms, were used for diagnoses. Overall study findings and caveats: Blood also held most thyroid clonotypes expanded beyond 0.001.

Trimming shortened V by 3 bases and J by 7 bases, and 13 bases separated the two germline ends. The CDR3 contains 14 residues. Germline CDR1 and CDR2: MGHDK and SYGVNS. The receptor was isolated from a young man with Graves' hyperthyroidism that later progressed to Graves' ophthalmopathy. The rearrangement joins TRBV25-1 to TRBJ1-5, with TRBD1 as a possible D gene (5 bases). Specimen: blood. The CDR3 loop is CASSDGQGEQPQHF. Here the CDR3 DNA reads TGTGCCAGCAGTGACGGTCAGGGCGAACAGCCCCAGCATTTT.